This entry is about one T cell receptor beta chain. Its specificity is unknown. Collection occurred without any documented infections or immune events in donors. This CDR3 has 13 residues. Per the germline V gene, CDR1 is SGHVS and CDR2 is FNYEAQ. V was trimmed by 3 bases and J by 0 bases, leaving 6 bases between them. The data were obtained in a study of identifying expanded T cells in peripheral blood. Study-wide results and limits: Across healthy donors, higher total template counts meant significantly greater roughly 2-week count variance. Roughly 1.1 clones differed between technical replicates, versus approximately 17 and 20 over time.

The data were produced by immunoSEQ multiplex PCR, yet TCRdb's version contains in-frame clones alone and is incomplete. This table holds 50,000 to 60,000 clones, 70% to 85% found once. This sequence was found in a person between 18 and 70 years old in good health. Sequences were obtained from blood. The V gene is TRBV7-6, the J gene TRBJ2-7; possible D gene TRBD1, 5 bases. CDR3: CASSFTGSYEQYF. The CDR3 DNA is TGTGCCAGCAGCTTTACAGGCTCCTACGAGCAGTACTTC.